Below, 22 T cell receptor beta chains from the same sample are listed, as sequenced in a study of T cell clonotyping in hematopoietic cell transplantation. Libraries were prepared by immunoSEQ multiplex PCR; TCRdb keeps only in-frame clonotypes and omits some of them. This sample has around 7,300 clones, with around 88% found just once. Time point here: recipient sample about 28 days before transplant, after cytoreduction. The material sequenced was peripheral blood mononuclear cells, taken before stem cell transplant. The receptors shown here come from a man aged 25 to 45 with acute myeloid leukemia. Some clones in this sample may be carry-over from other donors' samples.

This rearrangement joins TRBV6-6 to TRBJ2-7; 8 bases are shared with TRBD1. The end of the DNA aligns better with TRBJ2-5, so the J call may be wrong. Germline assignment: CDR1 MNHNY and CDR2 SVGAGI (reference sequence). The CDR3 is 15 amino acids. The CDR3 is CASSFPRGQGETQYF. The CDR3 bases are TGTGCCAGCAGTTTCCCCCGCGGACAGGGCGAGACCCAGTACTTC.

The chain has TRBV5-6 and TRBJ2-5; D perhaps matches TRBD2 (5 bases). CDR3 length: 15 residues. The ends were cut back, 1 base at V and 6 bases at J, with 16 bases in the middle. Germline CDR1 reads SGHDT; CDR2 reads YYEEEE. The CDR3 is CASSLSGSESKTQYF. CDR3 coding DNA: TGTGCCAGCAGCTTGAGCGGCAGTGAGAGTAAGACCCAGTACTTC.

This chain joins TRBV2 and TRBJ2-3, with D perhaps being TRBD1 or TRBD2 (5 bases each). With 8 bases removed from V and 10 bases from J, the gap between germline ends came to 10 bases. This CDR3 is built from 10 residues. Germline CDR1 SNHLY, CDR2 FYNNEI. CDR3 DNA: TGTGCCAGCTCCGGGACGTCGCAGTATTTT. Protein sequence: CASSGTSQYF. The whole variable domain, filled in from reference TRBV2 and TRBJ2-3, reads EPEVTQTPSHQVTQMGQEVILRCVPISNHLYFYWYRQILGQKVEFLVSFYNNEISEKSEIFDDQFSVERPDGSNFTLKIRSTKLEDSAMYFCASSGTSQYFGPGTRLTVL.

J is TRBJ2-1 and V is TRBV27; 14 nucleotides match TRBD2. The V gene end was trimmed by 4 bases and the J gene end by 10 bases; junction bases not matched to a gene: 6. Germline CDR1 MNHEY, CDR2 SMNVEV (reference sequence). This CDR3 comprises 15 residues. The DNA for the CDR3 is TGTGCCAGCAGTTCGGGACTAGCGGGAGAACAAGAGCAGTTCTTC. It specifies CASSSGLAGEQEQFF.

The CDR3 protein is CASSYGGTEAFF. The CDR3 coding sequence is TGTGCCAGCAGTTACGGAGGCACTGAAGCTTTCTTT. The genes are TRBV6-5 and TRBJ1-1, with D unclear. The CDR3 extends over 12 amino acids. Looked up from germline, CDR1 is MNHEY and CDR2 is SVGAGI. The V and J ends lost 2 bases and 4 bases respectively, with 5 bases between them.

The chain joins TRBV7-9 to TRBJ2-2; 11 bases match TRBD2. The CDR3 covers 17 residues. V lost 5 bases, J lost 6 bases, and 11 bases stayed unmatched. Germline assignment: CDR1 SEHNR and CDR2 FQNEAQ (reference sequence). The CDR3 DNA follows: TGTGCCAGCAGCCCCAGCCGACTAGCGGGAACGGCCGGGGAGCTGTTTTTT. Its translation is CASSPSRLAGTAGELFF.

V and J are TRBV19 and TRBJ2-1; possibly TRBD1 or TRBD2 for D (5 bases each). Germline V gene data show CDR1 as LNHDA and CDR2 as SQIVND (reference sequence). V dropped 3 bases and J dropped 7 bases, with 19 bases sitting between them. CDR3 size: 16 residues. The CDR3 nucleotides are TGTGCCAGTAGTATCACGAGGGGTAGAAGGTGGAATGAGCAGTTCTTC. Translating gives CASSITRGRRWNEQFF.

V and J are TRBV6-6 and TRBJ1-5; 10 nucleotides align to TRBD1. V lost 5 bases to trimming and J lost 2 bases; unmatched junction nucleotides: 6. The V gene's germline CDR1 is MNHNY and CDR2 SVGAGI (reference sequence). The CDR3 spans 16 residues. The CDR3 DNA is TGTGCCAGCAGTACAGGACAGGGGGTCGGCAATCAGCCCCAGCATTTT. Amino acids: CASSTGQGVGNQPQHF.

This clone appeared a single time. The CDR3 DNA reads TGCGCCAGCAGCCAGCTAGTTGGCGATGAGCAGTTCTTC. It encodes CASSQLVGDEQFF. This chain links TRBV5-1 with TRBJ2-1; D not certain. There are 13 residues in the CDR3. The germline gives CDR1 SGHRS, CDR2 YFSETQ. V lost 4 bases and J 8 bases, leaving 13 bases between the germline ends.

V is TRBV5-1 and J is TRBJ2-5, with TRBD1 matching over 8 bases. The V segment lost 3 bases and the J segment 7 bases; nucleotides outside the gene matches: 8. CDR3 length: 14 amino acids. Germline lookup yields CDR1 SGHRS and CDR2 YFSETQ. The CDR3 here is CASSSRTGTGTQYF. CDR3 bases: TGCGCCAGCAGCTCCCGGACAGGGACAGGGACCCAGTACTTC.

V usage is TRBV19 and J usage is TRBJ1-2; 8 bases agree with TRBD1. The CDR3 is 15 amino acids. V lost 0 bases and J lost 8; bases outside the gene matches: 8. Germline V gene lookup returns CDR1 LNHDA and CDR2 SQIVND (reference sequence). The CDR3 DNA reads as TGTGCCAGTAGTATAGAGTATTCAGGGGGCTACGGCTACACCTTC. Protein: CASSIEYSGGYGYTF.

V usage is TRBV29-1 and J usage is TRBJ2-5; weak D call: TRBD2 (6 bases). V was clipped by 1 base and J by 5 bases, with 11 bases between them. The germline V gene encodes CDR1 SQVTM and CDR2 ANQGSEA. The CDR3 length is 13 residues. In DNA form, the CDR3 reads TGCAGCGTTGAAGGCGGGGTAGTCGAGACCCAGTACTTC. It specifies CSVEGGVVETQYF. Based on the CDR3 plus reference TRBV29-1 and TRBJ2-5, the full variable domain is SAVISQKPSRDICQRGTSLTIQCQVDSQVTMMFWYRQQPGQSLTLIATANQGSEATYESGFVIDKFPISRPNLTFSTLTVSNMSPEDSSIYLCSVEGGVVETQYFGPGTRLLVL.

Notes on this clone: An end of the junction does not agree with germline; a read error may underlie this. The CDR3 reads CASSPGLAGQPFEQYF. CDR3 DNA: TGTGCTAGCAGCCCGGGACTAGCGGGACAGCCGTTCGAGCAGTACTTC. The chain employs TRBV7-7 and TRBJ2-7; 13 bases map to TRBD2. There are 16 residues in the CDR3. Germline CDR1 is SSHAT and CDR2 is FNYEAQ (reference sequence).

This clone is deemed medium-sized (0.01 to 0.1%). V and J are TRBV5-6 and TRBJ1-4; D call uncertain. The CDR3 runs to 12 residues. Looked up from germline, CDR1 is SGHDT and CDR2 is YYEEEE. V lost 4 bases, J lost 8 bases, and 9 bases lay in between. The DNA for the CDR3 is TGTGCCAGCAGCCGCGTGGGGGAAAAACTGTTTTTT. Translation gives CASSRVGEKLFF.

The chain couples TRBV11-2 to TRBJ2-2; D remains unclear. The germline V gene has CDR1 SGHAT and CDR2 FQNNGV. The CDR3 has 14 amino acids. V gave up 2 bases and J gave up 3 bases, with 7 bases separating them. CDR3 protein: CASSLRVDTGELFF. The CDR3 coding sequence is TGTGCCAGCAGCTTAAGGGTGGACACCGGGGAGCTGTTTTTT.

V usage is TRBV30 and J usage is TRBJ1-1; D is uncertain. The germline CDR1 and CDR2 sequences are GTSNPN and SVGIG (reference sequence). This CDR3 is built from 12 residues. V was trimmed by 3 bases and J by 5 bases, leaving 10 bases between them. CDR3 in DNA: TGTGCCTGGAGGGTCCTCGGGACTGAAGCTTTCTTT. This codes for CAWRVLGTEAFF.

This chain connects TRBV7-2 to TRBJ1-6; the D is unclear. This CDR3 is 15 amino acids long. Germline V gene data show CDR1 as SGHTA and CDR2 as FQGNSA. Trimming took 2 bases from V and 6 from J, leaving 11 bases between them. CDR3 in amino acids: CASSLNGRTNSPLHF. The DNA of the CDR3 is TGTGCCAGCAGCTTAAACGGACGGACTAATTCACCCCTCCACTTT.

The V and J genes are TRBV7-6 and TRBJ1-4, with D uncertain. Trimming left V 4 bases short and J 8 bases short, with 11 bases between. Germline V lookup: CDR1 SGHVS, CDR2 FNYEAQ. This CDR3 is built from 13 residues. CDR3 nucleotide sequence: TGTGCCAGCAGCTCCCTAACCGGGGAAAAACTGTTTTTT. Translating it yields CASSSLTGEKLFF.

V is TRBV11-2 and J is TRBJ2-7; D possibly corresponds to TRBD2 (6 bases). The CDR3 is 14 amino acids. Per germline, CDR1 SGHAT and CDR2 FQNNGV. The V and J ends lost 4 bases and 3 bases respectively, with 13 bases between them. Here the CDR3 reads CASSWGDRGYEQYF. CDR3 nucleotide sequence: TGTGCCAGCAGCTGGGGGGACCGCGGCTACGAGCAGTACTTC.

About this clone: Germline and junction disagree at one end, which may indicate a read error. This chain links TRBV25-1 with TRBJ2-5, with TRBD1 as a possible D gene (6 bases). The CDR3 consists of 14 residues. Germline V gene sequence: CDR1 MGHDK, CDR2 SYGVNS. Here the CDR3 reads CASSERGHQETQHF. CDR3 nucleotide sequence: TGTGCCAGCAGTGAAAGGGGACACCAAGAGACCCAGCACTTC.

The rearrangement joins TRBV29-1 to TRBJ1-3, with D maybe TRBD1 (5 bases). The CDR3 consists of 14 residues. Germline assignment: CDR1 SQVTM and CDR2 ANQGSEA. Trimming took 2 bases from V and 4 from J, leaving 12 bases between them. The CDR3 here is CSVEMAGYGNTIYF. In DNA, the CDR3 is TGCAGCGTTGAAATGGCAGGGTACGGAAACACCATATATTTT.

This chain connects TRBV28 to TRBJ1-3; D remains ambiguous. Between the trimmed V and J ends, which lost 3 bases and 0 bases, there was a span of 6 bases. The CDR3 contains 14 residues. Germline CDR1 is MDHEN and CDR2 is SYDVKM. CDR3 nucleotides: TGTGCCAGCAGTTTGGGGTTCTCTGGAAACACCATATATTTT. This encodes CASSLGFSGNTIYF.